Listed below are T cell receptor beta chains from one sample, sequenced in a study of blood T cell repertoires in COVID-19. Here immunoSEQ multiplex PCR was the method, and the copy in TCRdb shows in-frame clones only, minus some. The sample has 290,000 or so clones; 80% to 85% are singletons. Sequencing was done on a sample of PBMCs or T cells enriched from blood (not recorded which). These TCRs come from a man between 40 and 49 years old who had been exposed to COVID-19. Both conserved end residues are part of each CDR3. Fields, in order: clone size, D gene, V gene, J gene, CDR3 protein, CDR3 DNA. D genes are given only for firm matches. Size values are once, few and many counts, or a class for expanded clones, and some rows have none.

>NA|NA|TRBV7-3|TRBJ2-3
CASSPNHPNRVLTDTQYF
TGTGCCAGCAGCCCCAACCACCCGAACAGGGTCTTAACAGATACGCAGTATTTT
>NA|TRBD1|TRBV10-3|TRBJ1-2
CAIRGDRRNYGYTF
TGTGCCATCAGAGGGGACAGGCGAAACTATGGCTACACCTTC
>NA|TRBD1|TRBV15|TRBJ2-7
CATSRAGDRSYEQYF
TGTGCCACCAGCAGAGCTGGGGACAGGTCCTACGAGCAGTACTTC
>few|TRBD2|TRBV7-3|TRBJ2-1
CASSLGTSGSHWFF
TGTGCCAGCAGCCTGGGGACTAGCGGGAGTCATTGGTTCTTC
>once|NA|TRBV7-3|TRBJ2-1
CASSPPSSSFYNEQFF
TGTGCCAGCAGCCCCCCTAGCTCGTCTTTCTACAATGAGCAGTTCTTC
>once|NA|TRBV5-4|TRBJ2-1
CASSLDPGVRSYNEQFF
TGTGCCAGCAGCTTGGACCCAGGGGTTAGGTCCTACAATGAGCAGTTCTTC
>NA|NA|TRBV18|TRBJ2-7
CASSEGRVYEQYF
TGTGCCAGCTCCGAAGGCAGGGTATACGAGCAGTACTTC
>NA|NA|TRBV7-2|TRBJ2-3
CASSTPAVGDTQYF
TGTGCCAGCAGCACACCCGCCGTCGGGGATACGCAGTATTTT
>NA|NA|TRBV27|TRBJ2-7
CASSSSHEQYF
TGTGCCAGCAGTTCTTCCCACGAGCAGTACTTC
>NA|NA|TRBV19|TRBJ1-5
CASSKRQDSNQPQHF
TGTGCCAGTAGTAAACGACAGGATAGCAATCAGCCCCAGCATTTT
>NA|TRBD2|TRBV15|TRBJ2-1
CATSRRLAGTHNEQFF
TGTGCCACCAGCCGCAGGCTAGCGGGAACACACAATGAGCAGTTCTTC
>NA|TRBD1|TRBV5-1|TRBJ1-5
CASSLGWPDRENQPQHF
TGCGCCAGCAGCTTGGGGTGGCCCGACAGGGAGAATCAGCCCCAGCATTTT
>NA|TRBD2|TRBV9|TRBJ2-1
CASSVSGTSGAGEQFF
TGTGCCAGCAGCGTATCCGGGACTAGCGGGGCGGGGGAGCAGTTCTTC
>NA|NA|TRBV27|TRBJ1-2
CASSFGVNYGYTF
TGTGCCAGCAGTTTCGGGGTGAACTATGGCTACACCTTC
>NA|TRBD2|TRBV10-3|TRBJ2-3
CATSAPGTRGSRTDTQYF
TGTGCCACCAGCGCGCCGGGCACCCGCGGGAGTCGCACAGATACGCAGTATTTT
>NA|TRBD1|TRBV6-5|TRBJ2-5
CASSYGGTGEETQYF
TGTGCCAGCAGTTACGGTGGGACAGGGGAAGAGACCCAGTACTTC
>NA|NA|TRBV28|TRBJ2-1
CASSLPLYEQFF
TGTGCCAGCAGTCTCCCCTTATATGAGCAGTTCTTC
>few|NA|TRBV5-1|TRBJ1-6
CASSLGQLNSPLHF
TGCGCCAGCAGCTTGGGACAGCTCAATTCACCCCTCCACTTT
>NA|TRBD1|TRBV6-5|TRBJ2-1
CASRKDRNNEQFF
TGTGCCAGCAGAAAGGACAGGAACAATGAGCAGTTCTTC
>NA|TRBD1|TRBV7-2|TRBJ2-7
CASSPRQGRYEQYF
TGTGCCAGCAGCCCTCGACAGGGACGGTACGAGCAGTACTTC
>NA|NA|TRBV2|TRBJ2-3
CASSGGTLSSTDTQYF
TGTGCCAGCAGTGGGGGGACTCTCTCTAGCACAGATACGCAGTATTTT
>NA|NA|TRBV12-3/TRBV12-4|TRBJ1-5
CASSPTDHQSQHF
TGTGCCAGCAGTCCGACAGATCATCAGTCCCAGCATTTT
>NA|TRBD2|TRBV7-3|TRBJ2-1
CASTEQAGGSYNEQFF
TGTGCCAGCACCGAACAAGCGGGGGGGTCCTACAATGAGCAGTTCTTC
>NA|NA|TRBV4-1|TRBJ2-3
CASSQGDWGDTQYF
TGCGCCAGCAGCCAAGGGGACTGGGGGGATACGCAGTATTTT
>NA|NA|TRBV30|TRBJ1-6
CAWRVKQGGGSPLHF
TGTGCCTGGAGAGTGAAGCAAGGGGGTGGGTCACCCCTCCACTTT
>NA|TRBD1|TRBV5-1|TRBJ2-2
CASSIATGLGTGELFF
TGCGCCAGCAGCATAGCGACAGGGTTGGGTACCGGGGAGCTGTTTTTT
>NA|TRBD1|TRBV5-1|TRBJ1-4
CASRTGQDEKLFF
TGCGCCAGCCGGACAGGACAAGATGAAAAACTGTTTTTT
>NA|TRBD2|TRBV7-3|TRBJ2-1
CASSLTAPLAGEQFF
TGTGCCAGCAGCTTAACGGCCCCCTTAGCGGGGGAGCAGTTCTTC
>NA|TRBD1|TRBV3-1/TRBV3-2|TRBJ1-3
CASSLGQGAGNTIYF
TGTGCCAGCAGCCTAGGACAGGGGGCTGGAAACACCATATATTTT
>NA|TRBD2|TRBV12-5|TRBJ2-1
CASGSSSGIFHEQFF
TGTGCTAGTGGTTCCTCTAGCGGGATCTTCCATGAGCAGTTCTTC
>NA|NA|TRBV7-6|TRBJ1-1
CASSQTPRDTEAFF
TGTGCCAGCAGCCAAACCCCGAGGGACACTGAAGCTTTCTTT
>few|TRBD2|TRBV24-1|TRBJ2-1
CATSETGLNNEQFF
TGTGCCACCAGTGAAACGGGACTAAACAATGAGCAGTTCTTC
>NA|NA|TRBV5-5|TRBJ1-2
CASSLETVARFNYGYTF
TGTGCCAGCAGCTTGGAGACAGTCGCGCGCTTTAACTATGGCTACACCTTC
>NA|TRBD2|TRBV5-7|TRBJ2-7
CASSSGGWVVFFPDEQYF
TGTGCCAGCAGCTCGGGAGGATGGGTAGTATTCTTTCCGGACGAGCAGTACTTC
>NA|TRBD2|TRBV2|TRBJ2-1
CASSESGGPLYNEQFF
TGTGCCAGCAGTGAGTCGGGAGGCCCCCTTTACAATGAGCAGTTCTTC
>NA|TRBD2|TRBV7-9|TRBJ2-1
CAVRGLAGGPGRNEQFF
TGTGCCGTCAGGGGACTAGCGGGAGGGCCGGGTAGGAATGAGCAGTTCTTC
>NA|TRBD1|TRBV7-2|TRBJ1-2
CASSPGRGQGPSSYTF
TGTGCCAGCAGCCCCGGACGGGGACAGGGGCCATCGAGCTACACCTTC
>few|TRBD1|TRBV12-3/TRBV12-4|TRBJ1-2
CASGQGAILSYTF
TGTGCGAGTGGACAGGGGGCGATCCTTAGCTACACCTTC
>NA|TRBD2|TRBV5-1|TRBJ2-7
CASSPDLTAGVVHEQYF
TGCGCCAGCAGCCCAGACCTGACTGCGGGAGTTGTCCACGAGCAGTACTTC
>NA|TRBD1|TRBV27|TRBJ1-1
CASTRTGMNTEAFF
TGTGCCAGCACCCGGACAGGCATGAACACTGAAGCTTTCTTT
>NA|NA|TRBV6-1|TRBJ1-2
CASSETTERYTF
TGTGCCAGCAGTGAAACGACAGAACGCTACACCTTC
>NA|NA|TRBV18|TRBJ1-3
CASSVVDRTSGNTIYF
TGTGCCAGCTCCGTTGTCGACAGAACCTCTGGAAACACCATATATTTT
>many|TRBD1|TRBV24-1|TRBJ2-1
CATSDNRGSKPFF
TGTGCCACCAGTGACAACAGGGGATCCAAACCGTTCTTC
>once|NA|TRBV6-5|TRBJ2-7
CASSLGGLYEQYF
TGTGCCAGCAGTTTGGGGGGACTCTACGAGCAGTACTTC
>NA|NA|TRBV5-4|TRBJ2-5
CASSFGGPQETQYF
TGTGCCAGCAGCTTTGGGGGCCCTCAAGAGACCCAGTACTTC
>NA|NA|TRBV2|TRBJ2-1
CASRGPSASHHEQFF
TGTGCCAGCAGGGGTCCTAGCGCGAGCCACCATGAGCAGTTCTTC
>NA|NA|TRBV9|TRBJ1-6
CASSVEGNSPLHF
TGTGCCAGCAGCGTAGAGGGGAATTCACCCCTCCACTTT
>NA|NA|TRBV7-3|TRBJ2-2
CASSLTASAGELFF
TGTGCCAGCAGCTTAACGGCTAGCGCCGGGGAGCTGTTTTTT
>NA|NA|TRBV30|TRBJ1-3
CAWEALSIGNTIYF
TGTGCCTGGGAGGCCCTTTCGATTGGAAACACCATATATTTT
>few|TRBD1|TRBV24-1|TRBJ2-3
CATSDWNSRTGRDTQYF
TGTGCCACCAGTGATTGGAACAGTAGGACAGGGAGAGATACGCAGTATTTT
>NA|NA|TRBV6-6|TRBJ1-5
CASLNEVVRGNQPQHF
TGTGCCAGCCTTAACGAGGTCGTGCGAGGCAATCAGCCCCAGCATTTT
>NA|NA|TRBV6-5|TRBJ2-2
CATITPRVGELFF
TGTGCCACGATCACGCCCCGGGTCGGGGAGCTGTTTTTT
>NA|TRBD2|TRBV10-1|TRBJ2-3
CATGGPSGDITDTQYF
TGCGCCACCGGCGGCCCTAGCGGGGACATCACAGATACGCAGTATTTT
>NA|NA|TRBV4-1|TRBJ1-2
CASSHVLNGYTF
TGCGCCAGCAGCCACGTATTAAATGGCTACACCTTC
>NA|NA|TRBV15|TRBJ1-2
CATSSRDYGYTF
TGTGCCACCAGCAGCAGGGACTATGGCTACACCTTC
>NA|TRBD1|TRBV6-5|TRBJ2-4
CASRTGSVDIQYF
TGTGCCAGCAGGACAGGGTCGGTGGACATTCAGTACTTC
>NA|NA|TRBV7-3|TRBJ2-1
CASSLELASEQFF
TGTGCCAGCAGCTTAGAGCTAGCTAGTGAGCAGTTCTTC
>NA|NA|TRBV7-3|TRBJ1-1
CASSSDRRAEAFF
TGTGCCAGCAGCTCGGACAGAAGGGCTGAAGCTTTCTTT
>NA|TRBD1|TRBV5-1|TRBJ2-7
CASSLGQALDYEQYF
TGCGCCAGCAGCTTAGGACAGGCCCTGGACTACGAGCAGTACTTC
>NA|NA|TRBV19|TRBJ1-5
CASSTRQDYQPQHF
TGTGCCAGTAGTACTAGACAGGACTATCAGCCCCAGCATTTT